This TCR beta chain was recorded in a study of shared clonotypes between healthy human individuals. This CDR3 region has 14 residues. V was cut by 7 bases and J by 6 bases, with 13 bases left in between. The germline V gene encodes CDR1 MGHDK and CDR2 SYGVNS. TCRdb's copy holds only in-frame clones and misses some; the assay was immunoSEQ multiplex PCR. The sample lists over 2 million clones, roughly 94% occurring once. The receptor's source is a man in his late teens or twenties in good health. The sample was naive CD4+ T cells sorted from blood. The subset was: CD45RA+ positively selected. V is TRBV25-1 and J is TRBJ1-6; D may be TRBD1 (5 bases). In DNA, the CDR3 is TGTGCCAGCATGGTGGCAGGGTTTAATTCACCCCTCCACTTT. This gives the protein CASMVAGFNSPLHF.